This T cell receptor beta chain comes out of a study of T cell responses to AZD1222 COVID-19 vaccine. Findings and limits, study-wide: No day 14 peak samples; only post-peak repertoires were characterized.

The CDR3 contains 13 residues. The germline gives CDR1 SGHTA, CDR2 FQGNSA. Trimming stripped 5 bases from V and 4 bases from J, with 11 bases between. Details on this clone: Its specificity is not known.

The data were produced by immunoSEQ multiplex PCR, yet TCRdb's version contains in-frame clones alone and is incomplete. The table has about 99,000 clones, roughly 92% seen once; the top ten hold 8% to 9.5%. The sample here was peripheral blood, taken 28 days after the second AZD1222 dose. This clonotype originated in an adult who received the AZD1222 COVID-19 vaccine. The J gene is TRBJ2-5, the V gene TRBV7-2, with D possibly matching TRBD2 (5 bases). The CDR3 loop is CASSPPSGETQYF. CDR3 in DNA: TGTGCCAGCAGCCCTCCGAGCGGAGAGACCCAGTACTTC.